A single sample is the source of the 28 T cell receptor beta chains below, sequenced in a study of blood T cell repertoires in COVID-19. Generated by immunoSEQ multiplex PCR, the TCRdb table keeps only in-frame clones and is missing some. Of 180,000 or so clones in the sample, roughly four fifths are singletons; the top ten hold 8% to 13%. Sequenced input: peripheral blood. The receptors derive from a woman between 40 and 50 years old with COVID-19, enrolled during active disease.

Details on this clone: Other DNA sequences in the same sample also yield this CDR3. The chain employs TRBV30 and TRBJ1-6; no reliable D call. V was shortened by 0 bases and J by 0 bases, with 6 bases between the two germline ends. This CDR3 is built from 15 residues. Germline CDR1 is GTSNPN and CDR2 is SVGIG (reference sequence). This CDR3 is CAWSVASSYNSPLHF. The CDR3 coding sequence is TGTGCCTGGAGTGTGGCAAGCTCCTATAATTCACCCCTCCACTTT.

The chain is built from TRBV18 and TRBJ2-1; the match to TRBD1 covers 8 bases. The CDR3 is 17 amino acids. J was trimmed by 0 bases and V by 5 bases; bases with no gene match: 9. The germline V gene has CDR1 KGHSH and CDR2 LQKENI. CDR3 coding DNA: TGTGCCAGCTCATACAGGGGGACCGAGAGCTCCTACAATGAGCAGTTCTTC. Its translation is CASSYRGTESSYNEQFF.

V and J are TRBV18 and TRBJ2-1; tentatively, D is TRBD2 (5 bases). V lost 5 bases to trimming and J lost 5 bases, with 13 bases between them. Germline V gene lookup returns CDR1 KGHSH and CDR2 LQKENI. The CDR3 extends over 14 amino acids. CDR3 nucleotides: TGTGCCAGCTCAGACGGGGTAGCCCACAATGAGCAGTTCTTC. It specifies CASSDGVAHNEQFF. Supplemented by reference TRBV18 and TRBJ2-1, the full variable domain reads NAGVMQNPRHLVRRRGQEARLRCSPMKGHSHVYWYRQLPEEGLKFMVYLQKENIIDESGMPKERFSAEFPKEGPSILRIQQVVRGDSAAYFCASSDGVAHNEQFFGPGTRLTVL.

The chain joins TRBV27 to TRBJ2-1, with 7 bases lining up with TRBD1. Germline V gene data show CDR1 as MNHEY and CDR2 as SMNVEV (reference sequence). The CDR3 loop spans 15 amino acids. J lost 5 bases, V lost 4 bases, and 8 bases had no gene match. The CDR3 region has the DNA TGTGCCAGCAGTTGGAAGGGGGCGTATAACAATGAGCAGTTCTTC. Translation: CASSWKGAYNNEQFF.

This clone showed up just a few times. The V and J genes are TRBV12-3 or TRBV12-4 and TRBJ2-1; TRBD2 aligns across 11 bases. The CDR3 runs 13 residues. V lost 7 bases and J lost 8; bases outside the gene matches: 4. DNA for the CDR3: TGTGCCAGCAATCCGACTAGCGGGGATGAGCAGTTCTTC. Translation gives CASNPTSGDEQFF.

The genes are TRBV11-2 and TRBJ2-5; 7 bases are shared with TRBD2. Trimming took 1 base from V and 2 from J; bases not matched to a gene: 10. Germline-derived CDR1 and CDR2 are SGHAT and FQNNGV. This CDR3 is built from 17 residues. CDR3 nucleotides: TGTGCCAGCAGCTTAGGATGGCGGGAGCATTGGCAAGAGACCCAGTACTTC. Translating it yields CASSLGWREHWQETQYF.

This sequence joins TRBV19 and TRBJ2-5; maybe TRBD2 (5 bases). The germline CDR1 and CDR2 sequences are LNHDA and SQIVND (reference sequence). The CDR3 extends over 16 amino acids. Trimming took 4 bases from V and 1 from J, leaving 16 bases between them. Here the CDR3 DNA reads TGTGCCAGTAGTAACCCGACTCGGGGAAGCCAAGAGACCCAGTACTTC. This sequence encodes CASSNPTRGSQETQYF.

The CDR3 protein is CASRKDRGITEAFF. In nucleotides, the CDR3 is TGTGCCAGCAGGAAGGACAGGGGGATCACTGAAGCTTTCTTT. The rearrangement links TRBV2 to TRBJ1-1; TRBD1 agrees at 10 bases. The CDR3 totals 14 residues. Germline values: CDR1 SNHLY, CDR2 FYNNEI. J was trimmed by 4 bases and V by 6 bases; bases with no gene match: 5.

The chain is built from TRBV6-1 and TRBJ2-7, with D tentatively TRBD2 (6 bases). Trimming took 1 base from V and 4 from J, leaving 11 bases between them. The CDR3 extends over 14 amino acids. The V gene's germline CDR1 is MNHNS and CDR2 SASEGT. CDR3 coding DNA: TGTGCCAGCAGTGAAGGCGTGGGGACTTACGAGCAGTACTTC. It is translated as CASSEGVGTYEQYF.

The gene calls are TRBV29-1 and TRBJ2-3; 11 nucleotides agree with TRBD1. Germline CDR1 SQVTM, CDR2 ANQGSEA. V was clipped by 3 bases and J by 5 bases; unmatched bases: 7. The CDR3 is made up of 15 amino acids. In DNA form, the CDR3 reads TGCAGCGTTGACAAAGGACAGGGGGCACGAGATACGCAGTATTTT. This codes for CSVDKGQGARDTQYF.

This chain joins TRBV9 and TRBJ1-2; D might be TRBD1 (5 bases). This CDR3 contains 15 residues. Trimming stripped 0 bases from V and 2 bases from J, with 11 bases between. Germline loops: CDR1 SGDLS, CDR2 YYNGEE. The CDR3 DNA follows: TGTGCCAGCAGCGTAGAGACTGGGGCGAACTATGGCTACACCTTC. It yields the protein CASSVETGANYGYTF.

CDR3 region: CASSPSAGEAFF. CDR3 DNA sequence: TGTGCCAGCAGTCCTTCGGCAGGGGAAGCTTTCTTT. This rearrangement joins TRBV28 to TRBJ1-1; D perhaps matches TRBD1 (5 bases). Trimming removed 5 bases from V and 8 bases from J, with 12 bases in between. Germline V lookup: CDR1 MDHEN, CDR2 SYDVKM. The CDR3 extends over 12 amino acids. Filled out from reference TRBV28 and TRBJ1-1, the complete variable domain reads DVKVTQSSRYLVKRTGEKVFLECVQDMDHENMFWYRQDPGLGLRLIYFSYDVKMKEKGDIPEGYSVSREKKERFSLILESASTNQTSMYLCASSPSAGEAFFGQGTRLTVV.

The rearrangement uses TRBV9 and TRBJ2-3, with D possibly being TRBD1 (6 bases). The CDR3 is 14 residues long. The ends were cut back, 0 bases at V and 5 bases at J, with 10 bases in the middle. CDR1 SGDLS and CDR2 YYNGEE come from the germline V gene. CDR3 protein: CASSVDQGIDTQYF. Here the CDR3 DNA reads TGTGCCAGCAGCGTAGATCAGGGGATAGATACGCAGTATTTT.

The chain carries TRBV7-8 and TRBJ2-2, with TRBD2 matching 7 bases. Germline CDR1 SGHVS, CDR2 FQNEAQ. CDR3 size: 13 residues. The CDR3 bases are TGTGGAAGCGGGATGGGGGACACCGGGGAGCTGTTTTTT. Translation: CGSGMGDTGELFF.

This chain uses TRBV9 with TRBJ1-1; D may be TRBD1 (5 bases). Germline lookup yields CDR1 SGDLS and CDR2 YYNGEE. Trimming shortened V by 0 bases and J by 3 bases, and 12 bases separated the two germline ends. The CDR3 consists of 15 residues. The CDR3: CASSVGIGDYTEAFF. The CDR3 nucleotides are TGTGCCAGCAGCGTAGGTATAGGGGATTACACTGAAGCTTTCTTT.

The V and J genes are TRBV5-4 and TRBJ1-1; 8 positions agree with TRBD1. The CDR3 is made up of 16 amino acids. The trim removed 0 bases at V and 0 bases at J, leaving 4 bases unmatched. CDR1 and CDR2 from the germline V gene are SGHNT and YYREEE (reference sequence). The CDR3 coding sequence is TGTGCCAGCAGCTTGGGGACAGGGATTATGAACACTGAAGCTTTCTTT. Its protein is CASSLGTGIMNTEAFF.

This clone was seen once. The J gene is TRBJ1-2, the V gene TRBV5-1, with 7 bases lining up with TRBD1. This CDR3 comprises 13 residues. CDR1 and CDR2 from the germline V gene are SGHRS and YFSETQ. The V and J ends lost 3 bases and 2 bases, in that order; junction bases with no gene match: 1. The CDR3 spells CASSSGQNYGYTF. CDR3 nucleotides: TGCGCCAGCAGCTCGGGACAGAACTATGGCTACACCTTC.

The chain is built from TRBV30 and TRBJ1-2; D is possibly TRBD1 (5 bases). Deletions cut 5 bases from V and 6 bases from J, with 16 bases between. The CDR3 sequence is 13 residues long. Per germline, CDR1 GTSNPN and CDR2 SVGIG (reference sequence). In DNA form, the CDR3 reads TGTGCCTGGGGGGCCCTGGGCTCGGATGGCTACACCTTC. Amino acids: CAWGALGSDGYTF.

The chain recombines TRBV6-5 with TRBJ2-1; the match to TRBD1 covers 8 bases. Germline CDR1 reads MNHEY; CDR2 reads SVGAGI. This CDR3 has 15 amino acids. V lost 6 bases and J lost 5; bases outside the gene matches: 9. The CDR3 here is CASRFGTGQDNEQFF. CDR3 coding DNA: TGTGCCAGCAGATTCGGGACAGGCCAGGACAATGAGCAGTTCTTC.

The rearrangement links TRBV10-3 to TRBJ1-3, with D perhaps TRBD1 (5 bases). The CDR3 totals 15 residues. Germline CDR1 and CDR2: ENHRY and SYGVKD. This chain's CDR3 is CGTAGQGTAGNTIYF. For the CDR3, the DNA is TGTGGCACAGCCGGCCAGGGAACTGCTGGAAACACCATATATTTT.

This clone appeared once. CDR3 residues: CSASSPGNYGYTF. DNA of the CDR3: TGCAGTGCTAGTTCCCCGGGAAACTATGGCTACACCTTC. V is TRBV20-1 and J is TRBJ1-2; no definite D call. Trimming removed 3 bases from V and 2 bases from J, with 10 bases in between. Germline CDR1 and CDR2: DFQATT and SNEGSKA (reference sequence). This CDR3 comprises 13 residues.

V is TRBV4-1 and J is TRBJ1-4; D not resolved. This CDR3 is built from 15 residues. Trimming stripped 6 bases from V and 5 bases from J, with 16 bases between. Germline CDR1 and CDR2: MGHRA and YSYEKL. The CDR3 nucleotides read TGCGCCAGCAGACGCAACGCCGACACAAATGAAAAACTGTTTTTT. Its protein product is CASRRNADTNEKLFF.

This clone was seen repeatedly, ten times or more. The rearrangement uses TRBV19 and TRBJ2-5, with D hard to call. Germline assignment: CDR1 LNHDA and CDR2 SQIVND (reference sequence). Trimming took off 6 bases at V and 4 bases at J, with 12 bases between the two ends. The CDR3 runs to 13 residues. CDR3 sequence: CASSRGVPETQYF. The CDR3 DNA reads TGTGCCAGTAGCCGTGGAGTACCAGAGACCCAGTACTTC.

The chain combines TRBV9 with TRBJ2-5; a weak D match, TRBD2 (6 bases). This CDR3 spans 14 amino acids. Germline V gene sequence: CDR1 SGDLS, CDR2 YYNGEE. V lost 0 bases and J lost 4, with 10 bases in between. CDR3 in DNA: TGTGCCAGCAGCGTAGACGGGGGAGGAGAGACCCAGTACTTC. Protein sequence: CASSVDGGGETQYF.

CDR3 region: CSVEGGGPNYEQYF. The CDR3 bases are TGCAGCGTTGAAGGCGGGGGTCCCAACTACGAGCAGTACTTC. The chain links TRBV29-1 to TRBJ2-7, with 7 bases identical to TRBD2. The CDR3 extends over 14 amino acids. V shed 1 base and J 3 bases; nucleotides not matched to a gene: 6. Looked up from germline, CDR1 is SQVTM and CDR2 is ANQGSEA.

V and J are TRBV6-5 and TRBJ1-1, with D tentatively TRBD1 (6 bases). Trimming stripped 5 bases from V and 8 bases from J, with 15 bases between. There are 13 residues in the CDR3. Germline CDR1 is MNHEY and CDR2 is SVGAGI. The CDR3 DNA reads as TGTGCCAGCAGTCCGCAGGGGAGAGGCGAAGCTTTCTTT. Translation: CASSPQGRGEAFF.

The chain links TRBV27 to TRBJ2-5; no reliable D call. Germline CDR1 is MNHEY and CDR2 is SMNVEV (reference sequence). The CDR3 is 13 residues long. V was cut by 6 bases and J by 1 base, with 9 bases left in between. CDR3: CASSRNLQETQYF. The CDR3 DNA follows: TGTGCCAGCAGCAGAAATCTCCAAGAGACCCAGTACTTC.

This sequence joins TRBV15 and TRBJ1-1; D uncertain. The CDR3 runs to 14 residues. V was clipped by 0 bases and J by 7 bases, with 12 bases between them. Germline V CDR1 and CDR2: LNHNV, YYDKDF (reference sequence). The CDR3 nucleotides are TGTGCCACCAGCAGAGACCTAGCACTTATTGAAGCTTTCTTT. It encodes CATSRDLALIEAFF.